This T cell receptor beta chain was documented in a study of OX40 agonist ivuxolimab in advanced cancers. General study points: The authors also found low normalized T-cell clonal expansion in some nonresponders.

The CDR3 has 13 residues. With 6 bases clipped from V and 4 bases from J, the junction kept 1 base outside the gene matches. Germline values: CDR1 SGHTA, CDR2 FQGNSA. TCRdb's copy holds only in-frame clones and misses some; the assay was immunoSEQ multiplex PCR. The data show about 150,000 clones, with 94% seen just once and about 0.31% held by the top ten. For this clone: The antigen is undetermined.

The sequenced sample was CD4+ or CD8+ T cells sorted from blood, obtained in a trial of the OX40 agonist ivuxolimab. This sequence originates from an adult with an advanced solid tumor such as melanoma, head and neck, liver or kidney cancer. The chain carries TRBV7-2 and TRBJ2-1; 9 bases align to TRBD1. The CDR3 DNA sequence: TGTGCCAGCAGTGGACAGGGGTACAATGAGCAGTTCTTC. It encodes CASSGQGYNEQFF.